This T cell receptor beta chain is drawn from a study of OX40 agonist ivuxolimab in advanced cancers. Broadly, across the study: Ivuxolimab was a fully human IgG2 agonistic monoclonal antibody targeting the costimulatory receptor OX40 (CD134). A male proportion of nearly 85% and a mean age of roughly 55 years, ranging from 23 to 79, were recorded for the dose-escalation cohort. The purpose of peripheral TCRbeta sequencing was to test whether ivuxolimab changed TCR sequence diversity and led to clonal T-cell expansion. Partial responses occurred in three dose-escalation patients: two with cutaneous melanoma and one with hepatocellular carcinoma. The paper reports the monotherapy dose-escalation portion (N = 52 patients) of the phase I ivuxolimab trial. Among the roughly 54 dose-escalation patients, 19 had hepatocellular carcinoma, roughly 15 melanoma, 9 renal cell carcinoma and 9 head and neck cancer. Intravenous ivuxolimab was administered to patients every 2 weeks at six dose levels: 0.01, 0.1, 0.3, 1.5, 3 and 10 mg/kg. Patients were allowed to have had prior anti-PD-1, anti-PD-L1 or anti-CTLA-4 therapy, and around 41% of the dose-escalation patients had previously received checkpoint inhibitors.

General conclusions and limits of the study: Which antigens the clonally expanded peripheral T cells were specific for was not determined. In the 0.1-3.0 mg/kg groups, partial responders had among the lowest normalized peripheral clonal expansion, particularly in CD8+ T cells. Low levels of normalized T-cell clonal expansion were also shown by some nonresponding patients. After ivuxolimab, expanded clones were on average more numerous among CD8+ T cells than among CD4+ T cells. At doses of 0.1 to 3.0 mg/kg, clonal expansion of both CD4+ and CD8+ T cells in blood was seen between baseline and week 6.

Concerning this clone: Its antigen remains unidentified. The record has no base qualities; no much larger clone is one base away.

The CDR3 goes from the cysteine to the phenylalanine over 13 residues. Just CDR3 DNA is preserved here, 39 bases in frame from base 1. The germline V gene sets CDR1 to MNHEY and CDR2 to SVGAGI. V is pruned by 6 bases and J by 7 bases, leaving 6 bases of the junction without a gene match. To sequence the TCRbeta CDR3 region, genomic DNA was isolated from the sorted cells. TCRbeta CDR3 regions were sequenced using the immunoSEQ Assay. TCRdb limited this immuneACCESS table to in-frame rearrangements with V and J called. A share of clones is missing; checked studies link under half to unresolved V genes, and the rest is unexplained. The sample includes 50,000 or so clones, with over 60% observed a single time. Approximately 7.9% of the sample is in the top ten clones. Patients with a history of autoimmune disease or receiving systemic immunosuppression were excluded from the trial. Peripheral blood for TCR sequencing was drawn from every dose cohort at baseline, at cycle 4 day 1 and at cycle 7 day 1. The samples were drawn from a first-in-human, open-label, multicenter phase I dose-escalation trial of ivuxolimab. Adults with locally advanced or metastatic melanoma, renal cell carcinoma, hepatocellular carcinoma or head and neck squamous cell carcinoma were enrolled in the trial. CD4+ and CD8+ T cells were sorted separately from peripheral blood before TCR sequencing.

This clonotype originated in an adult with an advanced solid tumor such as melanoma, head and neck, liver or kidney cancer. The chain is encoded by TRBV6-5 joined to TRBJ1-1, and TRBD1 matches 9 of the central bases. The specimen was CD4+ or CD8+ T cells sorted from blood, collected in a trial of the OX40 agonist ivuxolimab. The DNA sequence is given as TGTGCCAGCAGATCCACAGGGGGCTTTGAAGCTTTCTTT. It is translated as CASRSTGGFEAFF.